The clone carrying this T cell receptor (beta chain) has at least ten counts. The CDR3 consists of 15 residues. In germline, CDR1 is MDHEN, CDR2 SYDVKM. V was pared by 2 bases and J by 4 bases, with 12 bases between. This sample is drawn from a study of neurological immune-mediated disorders. Each sequencing run yielded over 160 million TCR-beta sequences from 15-18 subjects. TCRdb reprocessed the 5' RACE reads via MiXCR and lists one record per CDR3 protein. The sample lists approximately 58,000 distinct CDR3 sequences, about 10% seen once, with less than 2% in the top ten. Sequencing was performed on PBMCs. The clonotype originates from a man aged 55 to 70 in good health. V usage is TRBV28 and J usage is TRBJ1-5, with D uncertain. The CDR3 sequence is CASSLKGSWNQPQHF. For the CDR3, the DNA is TGTGCCAGCAGTTTAAAGGGCTCTTGGAATCAGCCCCAGCATTTT. The full variable domain, its missing parts supplied by reference TRBV28 and TRBJ1-5, is DVKVTQSSRYLVKRTGEKVFLECVQDMDHENMFWYRQDPGLGLRLIYFSYDVKMKEKGDIPEGYSVSREKKERFSLILESASTNQTSMYLCASSLKGSWNQPQHFGDGTRLSIL.